This T cell receptor (beta chain) was recorded in a study of blood T cell repertoires in COVID-19 (dated by TCRdb to about 2020). General notes on the study: Samples covering the acute and convalescent phases of COVID-19 were provided by collaborators in the United States, Italy and Spain. The prospective study material was composed of cDNA or gDNA derived from T cells, B-cell-depleted T cells, or PBMCs. Subjects who had been exposed to COVID-19, were actively infected with it, or had recovered from it provided the deeply sampled blood TCRbeta repertoires that made up the dataset. The repertoires were made available in a free public database intended to serve as a resource for research on the immune response to SARS-CoV-2. The samples were drawn from the first 160 participants of the ongoing ImmuneRACE study and from 1,254 subjects provided by 6 global collaborators. Nearly every sample came with metadata listing a de-identified subject ID, COVID-19 status, age in years and sex. HLA class I and class II types, where available, came from metadata supplied by the sample provider rather than from assay-based typing.

The study at large found these results: Clinical and demographic metadata were provided uncurated, with the amount varying by source and participant.

TCRbeta CDR3 regions were amplified from genomic DNA by means of the immunoSEQ Assay, a bias-controlled multiplex PCR. On the authors' methods: Within the assay, amplification of reference gene primers was used to estimate how many nucleated cells each sample contained. To quantify the absolute abundance of each unique TCRbeta CDR3 rearrangement, sequence reads were collapsed and filtered. For each sample, productive Simpson clonality was calculated as the square root of Simpson's diversity index over productive rearrangements. As stored in TCRdb, this immuneACCESS dataset retains in-frame rearrangements with V and J assigned. A fraction of the clones does not appear; measured against another copy, unresolved V genes explain less than half of the discrepancy, and the remainder lacks a known reason. V and J calls and clone size come straight from that table; D and trimming were deduced from the DNA. Recorded for this sample are about 260,000 clones; around 87% of them occurred a single time. The top ten hold approximately 1.5% of the sample.

Samples from volunteer blood donors who had recovered from COVID-19 were contributed by a second Seattle source. Whole blood was collected in K2EDTA tubes by collaborating institutions according to the institutions' own protocols. For TCRbeta analysis, collaborators shipped samples as frozen whole blood, isolated PBMCs, or DNA extracted from either of those sample types. Regarding this clone: Its antigen is not yet known. Per-base qualities were not stored, and no clone one base away is much larger.

At the junction V is shortened by 0 bases and J by 3 bases; bases outside the gene matches: 7. Inclusive of the bounding cysteine and phenylalanine, the CDR3 is 17 residues long. Only the CDR3 portion is preserved as DNA: 51 bases, with reading frame beginning at the first base. Looking up the germline V gene (reference sequence) yields CDR1 LNHDA and CDR2 SQIVND. The receptor's source is a woman aged 40 to 50 who had recovered from COVID-19. Recombination joined TRBV19 with TRBJ2-1; 8 bases in the junction line up with TRBD2. The sequencing input was peripheral blood. The base sequence is TGTGCCAGTAGTATAGATCTGGGACTAGAGGACTACAATGAGCAGTTCTTC. This sequence encodes CASSIDLGLEDYNEQFF.